Below, one TCR beta chain is given with its context. The read ends 3 residues shy of where the CDR3 ends; the end is completed using the germline J gene. Germline CDR1 is SGHTA and CDR2 is FQGNSA. V was cut by 0 bases and J by 3 bases, with 9 bases left in between. The CDR3 runs to 14 residues. The sample is drawn from a study of T cells in women clearing cervical HPV infection. The table came from immunoSEQ multiplex PCR; TCRdb's copy has only in-frame clones and leaves some out. The sample totals tens of thousands of clones. Specimen: blood buffy coat. The chain joins TRBV7-2 to TRBJ2-7; no clear D. The clonotype comes from a woman between 18 and 70 years old with a cervical HPV16 infection that either progressed to CIN3+ or cleared (not recorded which). The CDR3 DNA, read in part, is TGTGCCAGCAGCTTAGCTCCCCCGGGCTACGAG. It codes for CASSLAPPGYE. The entire CDR3 reads CASSLAPPGYEQYF.